This TCR beta chain was captured by sequencing in a study of T cells expressing NK-cell markers. Reprocessing the 5' RACE reads, TCRdb reports a single entry for every CDR3 protein and omits DNA. The ten top clones account for 50% to 75%, within a sample of around 14,000 distinct CDR3 sequences. Study-wide findings and caveats: Of the CD8+ T cells in six or seven donors, about 1.0-7.5% belonged to dominant NKG2C+ clonotypes.

The length of the CDR3 is 13 residues. Germline lookup yields CDR1 SSHAT and CDR2 FNYEAQ (reference sequence). On this clonotype: Its antigen is still unknown.

The chain joins TRBV7-7 to TRBJ1-6; TCRdb calls TRBD1, which cannot be checked without DNA. This receptor was identified in a man aged 18 to 69 in good health. Sequenced material: blood T cells: a sorted CD56 or NKG2C T cell subset, CD4+ or CD8+ T cells, or bulk PBMC T cells (not recorded which). CDR3 region: CASSPDRFSPLHF.